This T cell receptor beta chain was recorded in a study of monozygotic twins with inflammatory bowel disease. Study-level results: IBD patients shared fewer clonotypes with others than healthy twins, especially with disease activity. On the inverse Simpson index, IBD patients scored lower for TCRbeta diversity than healthy co-twins.

Turning to this clonotype: The antigen is not known.

The germline gives CDR1 DFQATT, CDR2 SNEGSKA (reference sequence). The CDR3 contains 14 residues. Total RNA amounting to about 3,300 ng went into each TCR library. The team made cDNA by running eight separate reactions for each sample. TCRdb reanalyzed the 5' RACE reads and collapses them to one entry per CDR3 protein, without DNA. The sample data list approximately 400,000 distinct CDR3 sequences. This TCR derives from a human donor with ulcerative colitis or Crohn's disease, or a healthy co-twin of an affected twin (not recorded which). Sequencing was performed on blood. The chain carries TRBV20-1 and TRBJ2-7; absent DNA, TCRdb's TRBD2 call cannot be checked. Here the CDR3 reads CSARVADPSPEQYF.